One and the same sample provided the 18 T cell receptor beta chains below, sequenced in a study of blood T cell repertoires in COVID-19. Repertoires were generated with immunoSEQ multiplex PCR, while TCRdb's copy carries only in-frame clones and drops some. The profile shows 150,000 to 200,000 clones, more than 80% of them singletons. The sample consisted of peripheral blood. Receptors were obtained from an elderly woman with COVID-19, enrolled during active disease.

This chain links TRBV28 with TRBJ1-5, with 9 nucleotides matching TRBD1. Per germline, CDR1 MDHEN and CDR2 SYDVKM. This CDR3 region has 14 residues. Trimming took 4 bases from V and 7 from J; bases not matched to a gene: 5. In DNA form, the CDR3 reads TGTGCCAGCAGTTCACAGGGGGCGAGACAGCCCCAGCATTTT. This translates into CASSSQGARQPQHF.

The chain has TRBV10-3 and TRBJ1-1; D may be TRBD1 (5 bases). This CDR3 spans 17 amino acids. V lost 6 bases, J lost 1 base, and 21 bases lay in between. CDR1 is ENHRY, CDR2 SYGVKD, per germline. CDR3 in amino acids: CAISAFGPKRGNTEAFF. CDR3 nucleotide sequence: TGTGCCATCAGCGCGTTCGGGCCAAAAAGGGGGAACACTGAAGCTTTCTTT.

This sequence joins TRBV19 and TRBJ2-5; 10 bases are shared with TRBD2. The CDR3 consists of 15 residues. Losses at the gene ends were 5 bases for V and 3 bases for J; bases not matched to a gene: 6. Germline values: CDR1 LNHDA, CDR2 SQIVND (reference sequence). CDR3 nucleotide sequence: TGTGCCAGTAGTCCCGGGACTAGCGCTAAAGAGACCCAGTACTTC. This gives the protein CASSPGTSAKETQYF.

The chain employs TRBV20-1 and TRBJ1-5; 7 nucleotides agree with TRBD1. The CDR3 loop spans 13 amino acids. Unmatched junction bases numbered 5, after V lost 3 bases and J lost 6 bases. Per germline, CDR1 DFQATT and CDR2 SNEGSKA (reference sequence). The CDR3 loop is CSASRQGGQPQHF. The DNA for the CDR3 is TGCAGTGCTAGTAGACAGGGCGGTCAGCCCCAGCATTTT.

The chain employs TRBV28 and TRBJ2-5; 13 bases match TRBD2. The CDR3 consists of 13 residues. Trimming removed 6 bases from V and 5 bases from J; junction bases left unmatched: 0. CDR1 is MDHEN, CDR2 SYDVKM, per germline. The CDR3 protein is CASRLAGGETQYF. The CDR3 nucleotides are TGTGCCAGCAGACTAGCGGGGGGGGAGACCCAGTACTTC.

V is TRBV27 and J is TRBJ2-2; TRBD2 aligns across 13 bases. Trimming at V came to 1 base and at J to 4 bases, leaving 3 bases not matched to a gene. CDR3 length: 17 residues. The germline V gene encodes CDR1 MNHEY and CDR2 SMNVEV (reference sequence). Written as DNA, the CDR3 is TGTGCCAGCAGTTTATTGGGACTAGCGGGACGCACCGGGGAGCTGTTTTTT. Amino acids: CASSLLGLAGRTGELFF.

This rearrangement joins TRBV7-3 to TRBJ1-2; 9 nucleotides agree with TRBD1. Germline loops: CDR1 SGHTA, CDR2 FQGTGA. CDR3 length: 13 amino acids. The V segment lost 3 bases and the J segment 8 bases; nucleotides outside the gene matches: 4. CDR3 in amino acids: CASSLGQGIGYTF. For the CDR3, the DNA is TGTGCCAGCAGCTTGGGACAGGGAATCGGCTACACCTTC.

The chain uses TRBV28 and TRBJ2-1; D is perhaps TRBD1 (5 bases). The CDR3 is 12 residues long. V was cut by 5 bases and J by 6 bases, with 8 bases left in between. In germline, CDR1 is MDHEN, CDR2 SYDVKM. The CDR3 nucleotides are TGTGCCAGCAGTGGCAGGGTCAATGAGCAGTTCTTC. It yields the protein CASSGRVNEQFF.

This clone is a singleton in its sample. The genes are TRBV21-1 and TRBJ1-1; the DNA was not used to check the table's D call, TRBD1. TRBV21-1 is labeled a pseudogene. The CDR3 spans 17 residues. The CDR3 is CASSKAYSGQSNTEAFF. CDR3 coding DNA: TGTGCCAGCAGCAAAGCGTATTCGGGACAGTCCAACACTGAAGCTTTCTTT.

The V and J genes are TRBV5-8 and TRBJ2-5; a weak D match, TRBD1 (5 bases). Germline values: CDR1 SGHTS, CDR2 YDEGEE. This CDR3 comprises 13 residues. The V gene lost 3 bases and the J gene lost 5 bases, with 11 bases spanning the gap. Here the CDR3 DNA reads TGTGCCAGCAGCTCCAGGGTGGGCGAGACCCAGTACTTC. This translates into CASSSRVGETQYF. Filled out from reference TRBV5-8 and TRBJ2-5, the complete variable domain reads EAGVTQSPTHLIKTRGQQATLRCSPISGHTSVYWYQQALGLGLQFLLWYDEGEERNRGNFPPRFSGRQFPNYSSELNVNALELEDSALYLCASSSRVGETQYFGPGTRLLVL.

This rearrangement joins TRBV3-1 (or the pseudogene TRBV3-2) to TRBJ2-5; D gene ambiguous. The CDR3 contains 14 residues. Trimming cost V 1 base and J 1 base, with 7 bases left between them. Germline V gives CDR1 LGHDT, CDR2 YNNKEL (reference sequence). The CDR3 DNA follows: TGTGCCAGCAGCCAAGGGCCCTTCCAAGAGACCCAGTACTTC. Translating gives CASSQGPFQETQYF.

The table lists this clone with a few counts. The chain employs TRBV5-6 and TRBJ1-2, with TRBD1 matching 7 bases. Germline values: CDR1 SGHDT, CDR2 YYEEEE. The CDR3 runs 14 residues. Trimming took 4 bases from V and 0 from J; bases not matched to a gene: 3. The chain's CDR3 is CASSTGTANYGYTF. For the CDR3, the DNA is TGTGCCAGCAGCACGGGGACAGCTAACTATGGCTACACCTTC.

This clone has more than one count but fewer than ten. This chain links TRBV27 with TRBJ1-6, with D unclear. This CDR3 is built from 14 residues. CDR1 and CDR2 from the germline V gene are MNHEY and SMNVEV (reference sequence). V shed 4 bases and J shed 5 bases, with 9 bases lying between them. This CDR3 is CASSSNSDNSPLHF. CDR3 sequence (DNA): TGTGCCAGCAGTTCCAACAGTGATAATTCACCCCTCCACTTT.

J is TRBJ2-6 and V is TRBV5-1, with a tentative D call TRBD1 (5 bases). This CDR3 comprises 17 residues. The germline V gene has CDR1 SGHRS and CDR2 YFSETQ. Deletions cut 4 bases from V and 0 bases from J, with 14 bases between. The CDR3 loop reads CASSITGDSSGANVLTF. The DNA for the CDR3 is TGCGCCAGCAGCATCACAGGTGACAGCTCTGGGGCCAACGTCCTGACTTTC.

The chain is built from TRBV6-5 and TRBJ1-5; 10 positions agree with TRBD1. Trimming took 6 bases from V and 2 from J; bases not matched to a gene: 4. Germline CDR1 reads MNHEY; CDR2 reads SVGAGI. The CDR3 has 15 amino acids. The CDR3 DNA reads TGTGCCAGCAGCCGACAGGGGGCCGGCAATCAGCCCCAGCATTTT. Its translation is CASSRQGAGNQPQHF.

The CDR3: CATRNRENTEAFF. Here the CDR3 DNA reads TGTGCCACCAGAAACAGGGAGAACACTGAAGCTTTCTTT. The chain is built from TRBV2 and TRBJ1-1; a possible D gene is TRBD1 (6 bases). This CDR3 has 13 residues. Germline loops: CDR1 SNHLY, CDR2 FYNNEI. V was shortened by 10 bases and J by 1 base, with 13 bases between the two germline ends. Full variable domain (outside the CDR3, taken from reference TRBV2 and TRBJ1-1): EPEVTQTPSHQVTQMGQEVILRCVPISNHLYFYWYRQILGQKVEFLVSFYNNEISEKSEIFDDQFSVERPDGSNFTLKIRSTKLEDSAMYFCATRNRENTEAFFGQGTRLTVV.

J is TRBJ2-7 and V is TRBV28, with D perhaps TRBD2 (5 bases). V gave up 6 bases and J gave up 2 bases, with 8 bases separating them. The CDR3 runs to 12 residues. From germline, CDR1 is MDHEN and CDR2 SYDVKM. CDR3 nucleotide sequence: TGTGCCAGCAGAGGGAGAACCTACGAGCAGTACTTC. Protein product: CASRGRTYEQYF.

This clone appeared a single time. The chain uses TRBV6-6 and TRBJ2-2; D ambiguous. Germline V gene sequence: CDR1 MNHNY, CDR2 SVGAGI (reference sequence). V was trimmed by 5 bases and J by 7 bases, leaving 8 bases between them. The CDR3 extends over 12 amino acids. CDR3 nucleotide sequence: TGTGCCAGCAGTAACAGTGGCGGGGAGCTGTTTTTT. Its translation is CASSNSGGELFF.